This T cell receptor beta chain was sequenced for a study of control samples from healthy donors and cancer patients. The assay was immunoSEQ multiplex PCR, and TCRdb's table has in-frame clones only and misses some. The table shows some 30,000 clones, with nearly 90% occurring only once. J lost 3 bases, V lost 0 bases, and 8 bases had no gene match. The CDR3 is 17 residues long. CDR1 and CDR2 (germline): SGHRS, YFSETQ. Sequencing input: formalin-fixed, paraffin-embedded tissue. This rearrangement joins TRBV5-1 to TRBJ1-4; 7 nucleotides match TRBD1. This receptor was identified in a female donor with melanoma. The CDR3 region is CASSLGQGNRANEKLFF. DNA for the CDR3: TGCGCCAGCAGCTTGGGACAGGGAAATAGGGCTAATGAAAAACTGTTTTTT.